The 7 T cell receptor beta chains listed next were all sequenced from one sample in a study of blood T cell repertoires in COVID-19 (dated by TCRdb to about 2020). The method behind the library was the immunoSEQ multiplex PCR assay. TCRdb stores this immuneACCESS table with in-frame sequences only. Part of the clones is absent; in the studies checked, under half of the shortfall reflects unresolved V genes, and no reason is known for the rest. Across this sample there are about 180,000 clones, with about 78% seen only once. The leading ten clones occupy about 18% of the sample. Sequencing was performed on PBMCs or T cells enriched from blood (not recorded which). The receptor set was obtained from a woman between 45 and 65 years old who had recovered from COVID-19.

J is TRBJ1-2 and V is TRBV29-1; 7 bases are a match to TRBD1. This CDR3 comprises 12 residues. Per the germline V gene, CDR1 is SQVTM and CDR2 is ANQGSEA. V dropped 6 bases and J dropped 3; count of bases not matched to a gene: 4. The CDR3 region has the DNA TGCAGCGTCGTCCAGGGGGACTATGGCTACACCTTC. Encoded protein: CSVVQGDYGYTF.

V is TRBV5-1 and J is TRBJ2-3, with D unclear. Germline CDR1 reads SGHRS; CDR2 reads YFSETQ. The CDR3 spans 17 residues. Trimming took 1 base from V and 4 from J, leaving 19 bases between them. The DNA of the CDR3 is TGCGCCAGCAGCTTGCCGTTCCCCCGGGTAGTCGCAGATACGCAGTATTTT. Translated: CASSLPFPRVVADTQYF.

The V call is TRBV28, the J call TRBJ1-5, with unresolved D. The CDR3 is 12 amino acids. Germline CDR1 MDHEN, CDR2 SYDVKM. Trimming took 3 bases from V and 5 from J, leaving 5 bases between them. Here the CDR3 DNA reads TGTGCCAGCAGTTTGAGGTATCAGCCCCAGCATTTT. It translates to CASSLRYQPQHF.

The V and J genes are TRBV25-1 and TRBJ2-5; TRBD1 aligns across 7 bases. V dropped 8 bases and J dropped 7; count of bases not matched to a gene: 7. The CDR3 runs 12 residues. Germline V lookup: CDR1 MGHDK, CDR2 SYGVNS. CDR3 sequence reads: CASSRGHMTQYF. In DNA form, the CDR3 reads TGTGCCAGCTCAAGGGGGCATATGACCCAGTACTTC.

The genes are TRBV18 and TRBJ2-2; D might be TRBD1 (6 bases). Germline assignment: CDR1 KGHSH and CDR2 LQKENI. This CDR3 region has 17 residues. With 0 bases removed from V and 1 base from J, the gap between germline ends came to 12 bases. The CDR3 nucleotides are TGTGCCAGCTCACCACCGTACCCAGGGGTGAACACCGGGGAGCTGTTTTTT. Translated: CASSPPYPGVNTGELFF.

J is TRBJ2-7 and V is TRBV24-1; 13 bases agree with TRBD2. CDR3 size: 17 residues. V dropped 3 bases and J dropped 6; count of bases not matched to a gene: 10. Germline CDR1 KGHDR, CDR2 SFDVKD. CDR3 residues: CATSDRGLAGVPGEQYF. The CDR3, as DNA: TGTGCCACCAGTGATCGAGGACTAGCGGGAGTTCCGGGCGAGCAGTACTTC.

The chain is built from TRBV7-2 and TRBJ2-7, with 10 bases matching TRBD2. The CDR3 is 15 residues long. Germline V CDR1 and CDR2: SGHTA, FQGNSA. Trimming cost V 3 bases and J 4 bases; bases outside gene matches: 6. This CDR3 reads CASSFRAGGRYEQYF. In DNA, the CDR3 is TGTGCCAGCAGCTTCCGAGCGGGAGGGAGGTACGAGCAGTACTTC.